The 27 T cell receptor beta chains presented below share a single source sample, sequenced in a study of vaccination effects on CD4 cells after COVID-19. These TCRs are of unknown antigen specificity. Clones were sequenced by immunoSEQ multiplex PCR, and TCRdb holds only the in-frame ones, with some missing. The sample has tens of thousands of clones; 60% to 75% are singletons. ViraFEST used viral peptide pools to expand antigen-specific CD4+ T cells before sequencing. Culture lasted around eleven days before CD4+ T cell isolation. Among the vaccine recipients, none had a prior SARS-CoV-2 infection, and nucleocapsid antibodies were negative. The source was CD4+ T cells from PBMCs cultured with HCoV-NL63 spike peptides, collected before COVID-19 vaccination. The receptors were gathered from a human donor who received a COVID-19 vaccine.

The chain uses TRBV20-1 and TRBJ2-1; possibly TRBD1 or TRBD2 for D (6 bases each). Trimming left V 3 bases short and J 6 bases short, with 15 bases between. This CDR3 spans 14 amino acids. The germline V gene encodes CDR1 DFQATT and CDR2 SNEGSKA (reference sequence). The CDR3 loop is CSASRGGPGNEQFF. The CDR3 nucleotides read TGCAGTGCTAGTCGTGGGGGGCCAGGCAATGAGCAGTTCTTC.

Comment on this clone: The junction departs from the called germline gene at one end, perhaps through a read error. This CDR3 reads CASSPGPPNPPQHF. The CDR3 nucleotides read TGCGCCAGCAGTCCGGGACCCCCGAATCCGCCCCAGCATTTT. The V and J genes are TRBV5-1 and TRBJ1-5; D might be TRBD1 (5 bases). From germline, CDR1 is SGHRS and CDR2 YFSETQ. The CDR3 runs to 14 residues.

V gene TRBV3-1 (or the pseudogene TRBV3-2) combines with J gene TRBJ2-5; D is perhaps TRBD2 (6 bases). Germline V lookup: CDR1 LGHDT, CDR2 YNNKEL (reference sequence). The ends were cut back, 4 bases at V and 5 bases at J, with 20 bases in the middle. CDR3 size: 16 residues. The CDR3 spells CASSPRFWGDGETQYF. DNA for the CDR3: TGTGCCAGCAGCCCCCGTTTTTGGGGGGACGGGGAGACCCAGTACTTC.

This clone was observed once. CDR3 DNA sequence: TGCAGCGTGGGACAGGGGGCGGGCACTGAAGCTTTCTTT. Its translation is CSVGQGAGTEAFF. This chain uses TRBV29-1 with TRBJ1-1; 12 nucleotides agree with TRBD1. The junction had 3 bases not matched to a gene; V was cut back by 6 bases and J by 4 bases. The CDR3 sequence is 13 residues long. CDR1 and CDR2 (germline): SQVTM, ANQGSEA.

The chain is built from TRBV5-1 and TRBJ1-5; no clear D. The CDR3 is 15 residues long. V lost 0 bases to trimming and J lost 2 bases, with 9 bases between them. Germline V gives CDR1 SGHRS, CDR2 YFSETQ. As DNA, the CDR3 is TGCGCCAGCAGCTTGGGGTCGGCGGGCAATCAGCCCCAGCATTTT. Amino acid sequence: CASSLGSAGNQPQHF.

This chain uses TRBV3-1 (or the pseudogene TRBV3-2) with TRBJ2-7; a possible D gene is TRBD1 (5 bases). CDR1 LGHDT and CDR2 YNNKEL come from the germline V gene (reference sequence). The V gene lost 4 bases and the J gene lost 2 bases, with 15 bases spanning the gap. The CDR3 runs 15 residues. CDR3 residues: CASSPPKRQTYEQYV. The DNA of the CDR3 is TGTGCCAGCAGCCCCCCGAAGAGACAGACCTACGAGCAGTACGTC.

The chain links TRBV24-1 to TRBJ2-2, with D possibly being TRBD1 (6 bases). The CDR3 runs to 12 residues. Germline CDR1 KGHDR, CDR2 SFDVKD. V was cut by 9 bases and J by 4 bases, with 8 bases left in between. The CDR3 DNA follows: TGTGCCACCGGACAGATCACCGGGGAGCTGTTTTTT. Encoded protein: CATGQITGELFF.

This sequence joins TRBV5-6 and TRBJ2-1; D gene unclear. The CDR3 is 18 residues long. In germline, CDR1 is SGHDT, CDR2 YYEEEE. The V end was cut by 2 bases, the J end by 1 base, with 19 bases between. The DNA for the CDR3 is TGTGCCAGCAGCTTACTATATCGGCAGCCAACATCCTACAATGAGCAGTTCTTC. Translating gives CASSLLYRQPTSYNEQFF. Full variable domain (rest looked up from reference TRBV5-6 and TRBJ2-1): DAGVTQSPTHLIKTRGQQVTLRCSPKSGHDTVSWYQQALGQGPQFIFQYYEEEERQRGNFPDRFSGHQFPNYSSELNVNALLLGDSALYLCASSLLYRQPTSYNEQFFGPGTRLTVL.

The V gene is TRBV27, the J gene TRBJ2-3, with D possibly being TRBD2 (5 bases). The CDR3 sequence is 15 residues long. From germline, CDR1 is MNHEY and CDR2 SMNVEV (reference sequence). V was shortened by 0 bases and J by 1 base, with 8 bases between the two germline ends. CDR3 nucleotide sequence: TGTGCCAGCAGTTTATCGTGGACTGGCACAGATACGCAGTATTTT. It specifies CASSLSWTGTDTQYF.

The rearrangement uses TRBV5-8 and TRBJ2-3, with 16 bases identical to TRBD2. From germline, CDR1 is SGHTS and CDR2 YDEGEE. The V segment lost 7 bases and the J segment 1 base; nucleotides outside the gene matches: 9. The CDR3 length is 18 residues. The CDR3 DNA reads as TGTGCCAGCCCACGGGGACTAGCGGGGGGGCAGGGCACAGATACGCAGTATTTT. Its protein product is CASPRGLAGGQGTDTQYF.

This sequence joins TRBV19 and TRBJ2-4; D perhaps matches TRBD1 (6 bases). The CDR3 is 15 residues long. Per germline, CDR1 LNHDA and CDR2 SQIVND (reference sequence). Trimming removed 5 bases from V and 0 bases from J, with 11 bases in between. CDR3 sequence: CASSRDKLAKNIQYF. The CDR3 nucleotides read TGTGCCAGTAGTCGGGACAAATTAGCCAAAAACATTCAGTACTTC.

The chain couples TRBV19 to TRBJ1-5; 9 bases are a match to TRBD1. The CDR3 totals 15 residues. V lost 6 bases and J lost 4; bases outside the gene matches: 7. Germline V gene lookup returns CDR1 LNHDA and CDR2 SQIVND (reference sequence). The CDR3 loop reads CASRKQGAGNQPQHF. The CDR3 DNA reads TGTGCCAGTAGGAAACAGGGGGCCGGTAATCAGCCCCAGCATTTT.

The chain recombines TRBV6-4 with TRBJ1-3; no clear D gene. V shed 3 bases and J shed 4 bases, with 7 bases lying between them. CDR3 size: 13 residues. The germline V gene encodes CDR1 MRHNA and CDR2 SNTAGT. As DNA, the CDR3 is TGTGCCAGCAGTGAGAACCTCGGAAACACCATATATTTT. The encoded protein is CASSENLGNTIYF.

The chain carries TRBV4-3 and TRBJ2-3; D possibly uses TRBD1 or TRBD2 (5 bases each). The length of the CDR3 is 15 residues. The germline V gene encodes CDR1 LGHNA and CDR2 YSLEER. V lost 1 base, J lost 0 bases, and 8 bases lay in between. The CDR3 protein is CASSQVWGSTDTQYF. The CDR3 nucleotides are TGCGCCAGCAGCCAAGTATGGGGGAGCACAGATACGCAGTATTTT.

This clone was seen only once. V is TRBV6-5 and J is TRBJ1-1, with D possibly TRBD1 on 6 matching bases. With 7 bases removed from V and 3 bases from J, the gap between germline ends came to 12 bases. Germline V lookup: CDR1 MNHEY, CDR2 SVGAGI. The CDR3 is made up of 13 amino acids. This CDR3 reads CASNRDTDTEAFF. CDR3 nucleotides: TGTGCCAGCAACCGGGACACCGACACTGAAGCTTTCTTT.

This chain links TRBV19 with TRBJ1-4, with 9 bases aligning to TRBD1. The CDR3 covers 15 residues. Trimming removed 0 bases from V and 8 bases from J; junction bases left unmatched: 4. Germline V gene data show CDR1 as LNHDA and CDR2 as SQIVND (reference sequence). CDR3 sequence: CASSIERTGAEKLFF. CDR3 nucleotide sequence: TGTGCCAGTAGTATAGAAAGGACAGGGGCCGAAAAACTGTTTTTT.

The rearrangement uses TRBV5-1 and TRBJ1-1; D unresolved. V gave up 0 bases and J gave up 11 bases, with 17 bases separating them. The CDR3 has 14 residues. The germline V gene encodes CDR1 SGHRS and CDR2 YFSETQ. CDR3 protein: CASSLGSGEVGAFF. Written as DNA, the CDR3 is TGCGCCAGCAGCTTGGGGTCGGGAGAGGTCGGGGCTTTCTTT.

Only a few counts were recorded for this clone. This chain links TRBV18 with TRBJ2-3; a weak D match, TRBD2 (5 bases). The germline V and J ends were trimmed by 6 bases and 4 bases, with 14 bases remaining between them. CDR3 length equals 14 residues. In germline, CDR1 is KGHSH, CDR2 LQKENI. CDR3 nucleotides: TGTGCCAGCTCCCAAACCACCGGGGCAGATACGCAGTATTTT. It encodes CASSQTTGADTQYF.

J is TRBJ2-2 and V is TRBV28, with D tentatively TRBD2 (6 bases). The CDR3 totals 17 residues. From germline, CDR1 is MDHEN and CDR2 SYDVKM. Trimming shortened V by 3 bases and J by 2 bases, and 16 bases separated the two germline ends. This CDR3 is CASSFSYPGENTGELFF. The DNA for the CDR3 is TGTGCCAGCAGTTTCTCCTACCCGGGGGAAAACACCGGGGAGCTGTTTTTT. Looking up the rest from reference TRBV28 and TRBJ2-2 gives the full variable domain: DVKVTQSSRYLVKRTGEKVFLECVQDMDHENMFWYRQDPGLGLRLIYFSYDVKMKEKGDIPEGYSVSREKKERFSLILESASTNQTSMYLCASSFSYPGENTGELFFGEGSRLTVL.

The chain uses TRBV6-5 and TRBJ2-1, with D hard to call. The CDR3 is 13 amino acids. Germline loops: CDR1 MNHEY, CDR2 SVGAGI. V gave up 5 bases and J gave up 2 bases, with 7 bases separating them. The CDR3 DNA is TGTGCCAGCAGTCTGGGGACCTACAATGAGCAGTTCTTC. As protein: CASSLGTYNEQFF.

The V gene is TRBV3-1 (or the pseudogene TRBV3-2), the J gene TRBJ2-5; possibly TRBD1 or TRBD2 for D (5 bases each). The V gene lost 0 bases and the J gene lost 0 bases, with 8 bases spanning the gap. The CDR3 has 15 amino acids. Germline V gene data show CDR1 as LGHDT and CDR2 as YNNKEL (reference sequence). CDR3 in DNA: TGTGCCAGCAGCCAAGAGGGACGAAACCAAGAGACCCAGTACTTC. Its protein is CASSQEGRNQETQYF.

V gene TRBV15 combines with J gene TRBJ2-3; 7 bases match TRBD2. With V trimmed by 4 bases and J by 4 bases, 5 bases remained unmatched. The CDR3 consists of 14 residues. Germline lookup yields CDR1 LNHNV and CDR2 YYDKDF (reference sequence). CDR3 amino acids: CATSTVRGADTQYF. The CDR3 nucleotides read TGTGCCACCAGCACAGTCCGGGGGGCAGATACGCAGTATTTT. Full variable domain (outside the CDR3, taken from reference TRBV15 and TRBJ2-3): DAMVIQNPRYQVTQFGKPVTLSCSQTLNHNVMYWYQQKSSQAPKLLFHYYDKDFNNEADTPDNFQSRRPNTSFCFLDIRSPGLGDTAMYLCATSTVRGADTQYFGPGTRLTVL.

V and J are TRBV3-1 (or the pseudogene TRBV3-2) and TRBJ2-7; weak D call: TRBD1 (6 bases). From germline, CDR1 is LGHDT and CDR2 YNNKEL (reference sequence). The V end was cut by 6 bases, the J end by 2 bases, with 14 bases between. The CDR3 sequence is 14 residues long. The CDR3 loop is CASSPLRGPYEQYV. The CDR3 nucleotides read TGTGCCAGCAGTCCCCTCAGGGGTCCCTACGAGCAGTACGTC.

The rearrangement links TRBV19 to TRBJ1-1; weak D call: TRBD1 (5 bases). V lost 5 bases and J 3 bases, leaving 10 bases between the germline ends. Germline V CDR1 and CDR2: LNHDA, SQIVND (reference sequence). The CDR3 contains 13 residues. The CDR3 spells CASSLDSHTEAFF. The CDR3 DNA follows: TGTGCCAGTAGTCTTGACAGTCACACTGAAGCTTTCTTT.

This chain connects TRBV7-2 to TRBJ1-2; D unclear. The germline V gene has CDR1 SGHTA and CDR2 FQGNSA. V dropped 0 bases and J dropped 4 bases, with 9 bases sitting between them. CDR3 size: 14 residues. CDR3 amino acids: CASSLAKDSYGYTF. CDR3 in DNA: TGTGCCAGCAGCTTAGCCAAAGATTCCTATGGCTACACCTTC.

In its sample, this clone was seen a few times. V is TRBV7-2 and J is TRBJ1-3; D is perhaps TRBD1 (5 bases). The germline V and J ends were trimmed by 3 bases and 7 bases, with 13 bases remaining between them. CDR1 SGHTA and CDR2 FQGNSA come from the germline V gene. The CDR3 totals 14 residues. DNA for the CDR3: TGTGCCAGCAGCTTTGCAGGGTTAACTAACACCATATATTTT. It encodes CASSFAGLTNTIYF. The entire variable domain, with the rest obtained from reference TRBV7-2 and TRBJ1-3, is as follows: GAGVSQSPSNKVTEKGKDVELRCDPISGHTALYWYRQSLGQGLEFLIYFQGNSAPDKSGLPSDRFSAERTGGSVSTLTIQRTQQEDSAVYLCASSFAGLTNTIYFGEGSWLTVV.

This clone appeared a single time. In DNA form, the CDR3 reads TGCGCCAGCAGCCAAGAATTTGGAGGGGGACAGTCACCCCTCCACTTT. Its translation: CASSQEFGGGQSPLHF. The chain couples TRBV4-3 to TRBJ1-6; 7 bases are a match to TRBD1. V lost 0 bases, J lost 10 bases, and 9 bases stayed unmatched. Germline assignment: CDR1 LGHNA and CDR2 YSLEER. This CDR3 is 16 amino acids long.